Shown below are 20 T cell receptor beta chains from a single sample sequenced in a study of STAT5B mutations in CD4+ large granular lymphocyte leukemia. Here immunoSEQ multiplex PCR was the method, and the copy in TCRdb shows in-frame clones only, minus some. The table includes about 24,000 clones, roughly 78% detected once. Source material: CD4+ T cells from blood buffy coats. The receptors shown here come from a human donor in good health.

The gene calls are TRBV7-2 and TRBJ2-3; D is undetermined. Per germline, CDR1 SGHTA and CDR2 FQGNSA. The CDR3 length is 13 residues. Deletions cut 0 bases from V and 6 bases from J, with 7 bases between. CDR3 nucleotide sequence: TGTGCCAGCAGCTTAGCCCGCTGGGATACGCAGTATTTT. This encodes CASSLARWDTQYF. The full variable domain, completed using reference TRBV7-2 and TRBJ2-3, is GAGVSQSPSNKVTEKGKDVELRCDPISGHTALYWYRQSLGQGLEFLIYFQGNSAPDKSGLPSDRFSAERTGGSVSTLTIQRTQQEDSAVYLCASSLARWDTQYFGPGTRLTVL.

This clone was observed once. This sequence joins TRBV19 and TRBJ2-4; 11 positions match TRBD2. V was pared by 5 bases and J by 4 bases, with 7 bases of the junction left unmatched. Germline CDR1 is LNHDA and CDR2 is SQIVND (reference sequence). CDR3 length equals 16 residues. The CDR3 DNA is TGTGCCAGTAGTCCGCCTAGCGGGGGGACGAAAAACATTCAGTACTTC. Translation gives CASSPPSGGTKNIQYF.

This clone came up a few times. The CDR3 DNA is TGTGCCAGCACCATGTCCAGAACTAACTATGGCTACACCTTC. This sequence encodes CASTMSRTNYGYTF. The chain links TRBV7-8 to TRBJ1-2, with D unresolved. Germline V gene sequence: CDR1 SGHVS, CDR2 FQNEAQ. V dropped 7 bases and J dropped 0 bases, with 12 bases sitting between them. CDR3 length: 14 amino acids.

The CDR3 DNA follows: TGTGCCAGCAGCTTACTAGCGGGGGGTGGGGAGCAGTACTTC. The encoded protein is CASSLLAGGGEQYF. The genes are TRBV7-9 and TRBJ2-7; 11 bases are a match to TRBD2. The length of the CDR3 is 14 residues. J was trimmed by 7 bases and V by 2 bases; bases with no gene match: 4. Germline V lookup: CDR1 SEHNR, CDR2 FQNEAQ (reference sequence).

A few counts support this clone. The rearrangement links TRBV19 to TRBJ1-6; no clear D gene. The ends were cut back, 9 bases at V and 7 bases at J, with 10 bases in the middle. The CDR3 extends over 12 amino acids. Per the germline V gene, CDR1 is LNHDA and CDR2 is SQIVND (reference sequence). In nucleotides, the CDR3 is TGTGCCAGCAAATTTACGAATTCACCCCTCCACTTT. This translates into CASKFTNSPLHF.

The V gene is TRBV28, the J gene TRBJ1-2, with D possibly matching TRBD1 (6 bases). The CDR3 is 15 amino acids. V shed 6 bases and J shed 4 bases, with 18 bases lying between them. Per germline, CDR1 MDHEN and CDR2 SYDVKM. Here the CDR3 reads CASRPPDRPFYGYTF. The DNA for the CDR3 is TGTGCCAGCAGGCCGCCTGACAGGCCCTTCTATGGCTACACCTTC.

The chain recombines TRBV4-3 with TRBJ2-5; D might be TRBD1 or TRBD2, each matching 6 bases. Near its end, the DNA agrees better with TRBJ2-7, so the J call may be wrong. Per the germline V gene, CDR1 is LGHNA and CDR2 is YSLEER. This CDR3 region has 15 residues. CDR3 in amino acids: CASSKQFGGSDEQYF. The CDR3 DNA reads as TGCGCCAGCAGCAAGCAGTTCGGGGGCTCGGACGAGCAGTACTTC.

The gene calls are TRBV7-3 and TRBJ2-1; D might be TRBD2 (7 bases). V gave up 5 bases and J gave up 6 bases, with 17 bases separating them. CDR1 SGHTA and CDR2 FQGTGA come from the germline V gene. The CDR3 extends over 15 amino acids. CDR3 nucleotides: TGTGCCAGCAGCCCCCTCTTCGCGGGGGCCAATGAGCAGTTCTTC. This sequence encodes CASSPLFAGANEQFF.

This clone was seen just once. The gene calls are TRBV25-1 and TRBJ1-1; D is perhaps TRBD1 (5 bases). Deletions cut 1 base from V and 4 bases from J, with 13 bases between. The CDR3 loop spans 15 amino acids. Germline CDR1 is MGHDK and CDR2 is SYGVNS. The CDR3: CASSELSGRGTEAFF. The CDR3 DNA reads TGTGCCAGCAGTGAATTATCGGGGCGCGGCACTGAAGCTTTCTTT.

The chain combines TRBV11-2 with TRBJ2-7; D uncertain. The CDR3 spans 11 residues. From germline, CDR1 is SGHAT and CDR2 FQNNGV. With 6 bases removed from V and 4 bases from J, the gap between germline ends came to 7 bases. The chain's CDR3 is CASRLIYEQYF. CDR3 bases: TGTGCCAGCAGACTGATTTACGAGCAGTACTTC. The entire variable domain, with the rest obtained from reference TRBV11-2 and TRBJ2-7, is as follows: EAGVAQSPRYKIIEKRQSVAFWCNPISGHATLYWYQQILGQGPKLLIQFQNNGVVDDSQLPKDRFSAERLKGVDSTLKIQPAKLEDSAVYLCASRLIYEQYFGPGTRLTVT.

In its sample, this clone was seen a few times. The J gene is TRBJ1-1, the V gene TRBV7-3, with a tentative D call TRBD1 (5 bases). There are 14 residues in the CDR3. V was trimmed by 5 bases and J by 3 bases, leaving 13 bases between them. Germline V lookup: CDR1 SGHTA, CDR2 FQGTGA. The CDR3 loop reads CASSPQGGDTEAFF. CDR3 DNA: TGTGCCAGCAGCCCCCAGGGTGGGGACACTGAAGCTTTCTTT.

The chain links TRBV7-9 to TRBJ2-7; D may be TRBD1 (6 bases). This CDR3 region has 14 residues. Per germline, CDR1 SEHNR and CDR2 FQNEAQ (reference sequence). Trimming pared 5 bases from V and 5 bases from J, leaving 16 bases between. CDR3 loop: CASSVNRETHEQYF. For the CDR3, the DNA is TGTGCCAGCAGCGTAAACAGGGAAACCCACGAGCAGTACTTC.

J is TRBJ1-1 and V is TRBV13; 9 bases agree with TRBD1. CDR3 size: 17 residues. J lost 1 base, V lost 5 bases, and 11 bases had no gene match. The germline V gene has CDR1 PRHDT and CDR2 FYEKMQ (reference sequence). Here the CDR3 DNA reads TGTGCCAGCAGCAGAGGGACAGGGAGGCGTACGAACACTGAAGCTTTCTTT. Translated: CASSRGTGRRTNTEAFF.

The chain is built from TRBV25-1 and TRBJ2-1, with a tentative D call TRBD1 (6 bases). CDR3 length: 15 amino acids. V lost 8 bases, J lost 2 bases, and 16 bases lay in between. CDR1 MGHDK and CDR2 SYGVNS come from the germline V gene. The CDR3 bases are TGTGCCAGCGCCGGGCCGGACAGCACCTACAATGAGCAGTTCTTC. Translated, it gives CASAGPDSTYNEQFF.

The gene calls are TRBV11-3 and TRBJ2-7; D is perhaps TRBD1 (5 bases). V shed 1 base and J shed 4 bases, with 17 bases lying between them. Germline CDR1 SGHNT, CDR2 YENEEA. This CDR3 has 16 amino acids. The CDR3 nucleotides are TGTGCCAGCAGCTTAGGACAGCGAATTGGGAATTACGAGCAGTACTTC. Translation: CASSLGQRIGNYEQYF.

The V call is TRBV6-4, the J call TRBJ2-3; D is possibly TRBD1 or TRBD2 (6 bases each). V was pared by 2 bases and J by 0 bases, with 9 bases between. The V gene's germline CDR1 is MRHNA and CDR2 SNTAGT. CDR3 length: 15 residues. Here the CDR3 reads CASSDRGRSTDTQYF. In DNA form, the CDR3 reads TGTGCCAGCAGTGACCGGGGGCGGAGCACAGATACGCAGTATTTT.

This chain connects TRBV2 to TRBJ2-3; possibly TRBD2 for D (5 bases). The germline gives CDR1 SNHLY, CDR2 FYNNEI. V gave up 5 bases and J gave up 1 base, with 13 bases separating them. The CDR3 extends over 15 amino acids. CDR3 amino acids: CASSLALGGTDTQYF. The CDR3 nucleotides read TGTGCCAGCAGTCTGGCGCTCGGGGGCACAGATACGCAGTATTTT.

This clone was picked up a small number of times. V usage is TRBV28 and J usage is TRBJ1-1, with D hard to call. The germline V gene has CDR1 MDHEN and CDR2 SYDVKM. The V and J ends lost 1 base and 1 base respectively, with 4 bases between them. The CDR3 is made up of 13 amino acids. The chain's CDR3 is CASSLSRNTEAFF. DNA of the CDR3: TGTGCCAGCAGTTTATCGCGGAACACTGAAGCTTTCTTT. The complete variable domain, with remaining parts taken from reference TRBV28 and TRBJ1-1, reads DVKVTQSSRYLVKRTGEKVFLECVQDMDHENMFWYRQDPGLGLRLIYFSYDVKMKEKGDIPEGYSVSREKKERFSLILESASTNQTSMYLCASSLSRNTEAFFGQGTRLTVV.

V and J are TRBV5-1 and TRBJ2-7; 9 bases are shared with TRBD1. J was trimmed by 1 base and V by 7 bases; bases with no gene match: 9. This CDR3 spans 15 amino acids. Germline CDR1 reads SGHRS; CDR2 reads YFSETQ. The CDR3 nucleotides read TGCGCCAGCCGAGACCGGGACAGGGCATCCTACGAGCAGTACTTC. It translates to CASRDRDRASYEQYF.

This chain joins TRBV19 and TRBJ2-7, with D tentatively TRBD2 (6 bases). The CDR3 consists of 14 residues. Trimming left V 6 bases short and J 2 bases short, with 14 bases between. Germline-derived CDR1 and CDR2 are LNHDA and SQIVND (reference sequence). The CDR3 coding sequence is TGTGCCAGTAGACTTGGCGGGGAAACCTACGAGCAGTACTTC. This codes for CASRLGGETYEQYF. The full variable domain, completed using reference TRBV19 and TRBJ2-7, is DGGITQSPKYLFRKEGQNVTLSCEQNLNHDAMYWYRQDPGQGLRLIYYSQIVNDFQKGDIAEGYSVSREKKESFPLTVTSAQKNPTAFYLCASRLGGETYEQYFGPGTRLTVT.